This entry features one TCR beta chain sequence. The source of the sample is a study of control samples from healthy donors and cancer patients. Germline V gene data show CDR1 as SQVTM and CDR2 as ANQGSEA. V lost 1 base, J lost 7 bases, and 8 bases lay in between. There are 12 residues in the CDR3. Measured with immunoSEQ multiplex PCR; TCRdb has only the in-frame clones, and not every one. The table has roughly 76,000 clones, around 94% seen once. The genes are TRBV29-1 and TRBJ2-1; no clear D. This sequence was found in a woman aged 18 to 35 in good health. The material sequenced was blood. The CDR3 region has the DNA TGCAGCGTTGAAGTAGTAAGTAATGAGCAGTTCTTC. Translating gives CSVEVVSNEQFF.